This entry lists 21 T cell receptor beta chains sequenced from one sample in a study of cytomegalovirus exposure and HLA in healthy donors (dated by TCRdb to 2016 to 2017). Libraries were prepared through the immunoSEQ multiplex PCR assay. For the multiplex PCR, a mixture combining 60 forward primers for TCR Vbeta segments and 13 reverse primers for TCR Jbeta segments was used. TCRdb took this table from immuneACCESS and kept in-frame rearrangements with V and J called. Such tables lack part of the clones; where checked against another copy, unresolved V genes explain under half of the gap, and the rest is unexplained. The sample table gives some 51,000 clones. The ten largest make up about 25% of the sample. The sequencing input was PBMCs. The receptors shown here come from a man in his forties in good health and CMV-seropositive.

This chain uses TRBV1 with TRBJ1-2; no DNA check was done on the table's D call, TRBD1. TRBV1 is a documented pseudogene. The CDR3 covers 14 residues. This CDR3 is CTSSQLGHNYGYTF. CDR3 coding DNA: TGCACCAGCAGCCAATTGGGGCATAACTATGGCTACACCTTC.

The V and J genes are TRBV27 and TRBJ1-1, with D tentatively TRBD1 (5 bases). Trimming left V 2 bases short and J 4 bases short, with 17 bases between. Germline CDR1 and CDR2: MNHEY and SMNVEV (reference sequence). The CDR3 sequence is 16 residues long. The CDR3 DNA reads as TGTGCCAGCAGTTTAGGGACGGGGGTTCGAGTCACTGAAGCTTTCTTT. Residues: CASSLGTGVRVTEAFF.

The chain recombines TRBV7-9 with TRBJ1-4; no clear D gene. Deletions cut 5 bases from V and 4 bases from J, with 14 bases between. Germline CDR1 SEHNR, CDR2 FQNEAQ (reference sequence). This CDR3 is built from 15 residues. DNA for the CDR3: TGTGCCAGCAGCATCGGACGGACTATTAATGAAAAACTGTTTTTT. Its translation: CASSIGRTINEKLFF.

The chain carries TRBV5-1 and TRBJ1-1, with TRBD1 matching over 8 bases. V shed 0 bases and J 0 bases; nucleotides not matched to a gene: 4. From germline, CDR1 is SGHRS and CDR2 YFSETQ. This CDR3 region has 16 residues. CDR3 coding DNA: TGCGCCAGCAGCTTGGCCCTGACAGGGGTGAACACTGAAGCTTTCTTT. Its protein is CASSLALTGVNTEAFF. The whole variable domain, filled in from reference TRBV5-1 and TRBJ1-1, reads KAGVTQTPRYLIKTRGQQVTLSCSPISGHRSVSWYQQTPGQGLQFLFEYFSETQRNKGNFPGRFSGRQFSNSRSEMNVSTLELGDSALYLCASSLALTGVNTEAFFGQGTRLTVV.

J is TRBJ1-2 and V is TRBV11-1, with 9 bases fitting TRBD1. With V trimmed by 4 bases and J by 3 bases, 3 bases remained unmatched. Germline V gene sequence: CDR1 SGHAT, CDR2 FQDESV (reference sequence). CDR3 length equals 14 residues. CDR3 nucleotide sequence: TGTGCCAGCAGCTCACAGGGGGCGGACTATGGCTACACCTTC. This encodes CASSSQGADYGYTF.

The chain has TRBV28 and TRBJ1-5, with 7 nucleotides matching TRBD1. The CDR3 length is 14 residues. The J segment lost 6 bases and the V segment lost 3 bases, leaving 5 bases of the junction unmatched. The germline V gene encodes CDR1 MDHEN and CDR2 SYDVKM. CDR3 residues: CASSLTGTFQPQHF. The CDR3 DNA follows: TGTGCCAGCAGTTTGACAGGGACGTTTCAGCCCCAGCATTTT.

Measured by frequency, this clone is medium-sized. The sample carries other DNA sequences with the same CDR3. The rearrangement links TRBV15 to TRBJ2-2; D is perhaps TRBD1 (5 bases). CDR3 length equals 14 residues. Trimming pared 0 bases from V and 5 bases from J, leaving 7 bases between. Germline values: CDR1 LNHNV, CDR2 YYDKDF (reference sequence). The CDR3 coding sequence is TGTGCCACCAGCAGAGATAGGGGAACCGGGGAGCTGTTTTTT. Its translation is CATSRDRGTGELFF.

The chain combines TRBV9 with TRBJ2-5; the D gene is possibly TRBD1 (6 bases). The J call is in doubt because the DNA end fits TRBJ2-7 better. Germline CDR1 SGDLS, CDR2 YYNGEE. The length of the CDR3 is 14 residues. The CDR3 DNA is TGTGCCAGCAGCGTTGTGAGTTGGGACACCGAGCAGTACTTC. Translation gives CASSVVSWDTEQYF.

This sequence joins TRBV6-5 and TRBJ2-7, with 11 bases identical to TRBD2. Germline trimming cut 4 bases from V and 2 bases from J; bases unmatched to any gene: 7. The length of the CDR3 is 16 residues. Germline V gene data show CDR1 as MNHEY and CDR2 as SVGAGI. The chain's CDR3 is CASSSSGTSGAYEQYF. The DNA of the CDR3 is TGTGCCAGCAGTTCCTCCGGGACTAGCGGAGCCTACGAGCAGTACTTC.

This chain uses TRBV7-8 with TRBJ2-1, with D possibly TRBD1 on 6 matching bases. The V end was cut by 5 bases, the J end by 5 bases, with 16 bases between. CDR3 size: 15 residues. The germline V gene has CDR1 SGHVS and CDR2 FQNEAQ. CDR3 DNA: TGTGCCAGCAGCCCCCGGGACACCCGACACAATGAGCAGTTCTTC. Amino acid sequence: CASSPRDTRHNEQFF.

This chain links TRBV7-3 with TRBJ2-3, with 8 bases lining up with TRBD2. The CDR3 contains 15 residues. Germline-derived CDR1 and CDR2 are SGHTA and FQGTGA. The J segment lost 2 bases and the V segment lost 5 bases, leaving 6 bases of the junction unmatched. CDR3 DNA: TGTGCCAGCAGCCTCCGGCGGGGGGCCACAGATACGCAGTATTTT. This sequence encodes CASSLRRGATDTQYF. The full variable domain, in which reference TRBV7-3 and TRBJ2-3 provide the parts outside the CDR3, is GAGVSQTPSNKVTEKGKYVELRCDPISGHTALYWYRQSLGQGPEFLIYFQGTGAADDSGLPNDRFFAVRPEGSVSTLKIQRTERGDSAVYLCASSLRRGATDTQYFGPGTRLTVL.

The J gene is TRBJ1-4, the V gene TRBV5-5, with TRBD1 as a possible D gene (6 bases). V was cut by 4 bases and J by 10 bases, with 17 bases left in between. Germline V gene sequence: CDR1 SGHKS, CDR2 YYEKEE (reference sequence). CDR3 length: 14 amino acids. In DNA form, the CDR3 reads TGTGCCAGCAGCGTGGGGGGGCAGGCGAGAAAACTGTTTTTT. Translation gives CASSVGGQARKLFF.

The chain uses TRBV2 and TRBJ2-1; 8 bases agree with TRBD2. Germline CDR1 is SNHLY and CDR2 is FYNNEI. J was trimmed by 1 base and V by 11 bases; bases with no gene match: 13. The CDR3 is 16 amino acids. DNA for the CDR3: TGTGCCGGAAGCGCTTCCGGGAGGGGATCCTACAATGAGCAGTTCTTC. It is translated as CAGSASGRGSYNEQFF.

V usage is TRBV19 and J usage is TRBJ1-1, with D possibly being TRBD1 (6 bases). CDR1 is LNHDA, CDR2 SQIVND, per germline (reference sequence). The CDR3 consists of 14 residues. V dropped 4 bases and J dropped 4 bases, with 13 bases sitting between them. CDR3 nucleotide sequence: TGTGCCAGTAGTACCCAACAGGGTCGCACTGAAGCTTTCTTT. It translates to CASSTQQGRTEAFF.

V is TRBV7-2 and J is TRBJ2-1; D might be TRBD1 (6 bases). Germline V gives CDR1 SGHTA, CDR2 FQGNSA. With 5 bases removed from V and 3 bases from J, the gap between germline ends came to 14 bases. There are 15 residues in the CDR3. The CDR3 spells CASSVQEDSYNEQFF. CDR3 in DNA: TGTGCCAGCAGCGTCCAGGAGGACAGCTACAATGAGCAGTTCTTC.

Comment on this clone: A junction end diverges from the germline sequence, so it may reflect a read error. V gene TRBV14 combines with J gene TRBJ1-6; TRBD1 aligns across 9 bases. CDR3 length: 15 amino acids. CDR1 is SGHDN, CDR2 FVKESK, per germline. The CDR3 loop is CANSQGRDRAFTLHF. CDR3 DNA sequence: TGTGCCAACAGCCAAGGAAGGGACAGGGCCTTCACCCTCCACTTT.

This sequence joins TRBV6-4 and TRBJ2-3; D is unclear. Germline V gene sequence: CDR1 MRHNA, CDR2 SNTAGT. CDR3 length equals 17 residues. Trimming cost V 0 bases and J 1 base, with 14 bases left between them. CDR3 sequence reads: CASSDSTSGEGTDTQYF. CDR3 DNA sequence: TGTGCCAGCAGTGACTCGACTTCGGGTGAGGGCACAGATACGCAGTATTTT.

The rearrangement uses TRBV6-1 and TRBJ1-5, with 9 bases fitting TRBD1. The germline gives CDR1 MNHNS, CDR2 SASEGT. After removal of 0 bases from V and 7 bases from J, the junction contained 10 bases not matched to a gene. This CDR3 comprises 17 residues. The CDR3 protein is CASSEAPGQGGVQPQHF. For the CDR3, the DNA is TGTGCCAGCAGTGAAGCCCCGGGACAGGGAGGAGTACAGCCCCAGCATTTT.

The chain links TRBV9 to TRBJ2-5, with D possibly TRBD2 on 6 matching bases. Germline values: CDR1 SGDLS, CDR2 YYNGEE. Trimming pared 0 bases from V and 5 bases from J, leaving 17 bases between. CDR3 length: 16 residues. The CDR3 region is CASSVAEVRGGETQYF. The DNA for the CDR3 is TGTGCCAGCAGCGTAGCAGAAGTAAGGGGAGGTGAGACCCAGTACTTC.

The chain uses TRBV27 and TRBJ1-1; 9 bases line up with TRBD1. The ends lost 6 bases at V and 5 bases at J; junction bases unmatched: 10. The V gene's germline CDR1 is MNHEY and CDR2 SMNVEV (reference sequence). This CDR3 comprises 15 residues. CDR3 nucleotides: TGTGCCAGCAGGCGTGACAGGGGGGAGCGGACTGAAGCTTTCTTT. It translates to CASRRDRGERTEAFF.

The V gene is TRBV6-5, the J gene TRBJ2-1; D is perhaps TRBD2 (7 bases). Germline V gives CDR1 MNHEY, CDR2 SVGAGI. There are 13 residues in the CDR3. V lost 5 bases to trimming and J lost 6 bases, with 11 bases between them. CDR3 nucleotide sequence: TGTGCCAGCAGTCGCGGGGGCCCCAATGAGCAGTTCTTC. Translating it yields CASSRGGPNEQFF.